The 14 T cell receptor beta chains listed next were all sequenced from one sample in a study of shared clonotypes between healthy human individuals. Only in-frame clones appear in the TCRdb table, and some are missing; sequencing was by immunoSEQ multiplex PCR. The sample shows some 2,500,000 clones, approximately 90% of them seen only once. The sample comprised naive CD4+ T cells from PBMCs. Subset specified: CD45RA+ positively selected. The receptors derive from a man younger than 35 in good health. Some clones in this sample may be carry-over from other donors' samples.

In its sample, this clone was seen once. This chain uses TRBV15 with TRBJ2-4; TRBD2 matches 8 bases. Germline loops: CDR1 LNHNV, CDR2 YYDKDF (reference sequence). The V segment lost 0 bases and the J segment 1 base; nucleotides outside the gene matches: 14. CDR3 length: 20 residues. The CDR3 reads CATSRDQEGTGGRAKNIQYF. Written as DNA, the CDR3 is TGTGCCACCAGCAGAGATCAGGAAGGCACGGGAGGGCGGGCCAAAAACATTCAGTACTTC.

This rearrangement joins TRBV5-1 to TRBJ2-2; tentatively, D is TRBD1 (6 bases). Trimming removed 4 bases from V and 1 base from J, with 14 bases in between. The CDR3 length is 16 residues. The germline CDR1 and CDR2 sequences are SGHRS and YFSETQ. CDR3 DNA: TGCGCCAGCAGCCCCCCTACAGGGTTGAACACCGGGGAGCTGTTTTTT. This encodes CASSPPTGLNTGELFF. Combining the CDR3 with reference TRBV5-1 and TRBJ2-2 gives the whole variable domain KAGVTQTPRYLIKTRGQQVTLSCSPISGHRSVSWYQQTPGQGLQFLFEYFSETQRNKGNFPGRFSGRQFSNSRSEMNVSTLELGDSALYLCASSPPTGLNTGELFFGEGSRLTVL.

V is TRBV19 and J is TRBJ2-1, with D possibly TRBD2 on 6 matching bases. The germline CDR1 and CDR2 sequences are LNHDA and SQIVND (reference sequence). With 10 bases removed from V and 1 base from J, the gap between germline ends came to 20 bases. The CDR3 length is 16 residues. The CDR3 is CATRRGSAGSYNEQFF. The CDR3, as DNA: TGTGCCACCCGACGAGGGAGCGCGGGATCCTACAATGAGCAGTTCTTC.

This chain connects TRBV19 to TRBJ1-4, with 7 nucleotides matching TRBD1. Germline trimming cut 5 bases from V and 5 bases from J; bases unmatched to any gene: 8. The CDR3 length is 15 residues. CDR1 and CDR2 from the germline V gene are LNHDA and SQIVND (reference sequence). CDR3 sequence (DNA): TGTGCCAGTAGTGCCCCGGGACAGAGGAATGAAAAACTGTTTTTT. Translating gives CASSAPGQRNEKLFF.

CDR3 sequence: CASSLALDGTDTQYF. The CDR3 DNA reads TGTGCCAGCAGTTTAGCCCTAGACGGCACAGATACGCAGTATTTT. The genes are TRBV28 and TRBJ2-3, with D uncertain. This CDR3 comprises 15 residues. The V end was cut by 2 bases, the J end by 1 base, with 10 bases between. Per germline, CDR1 MDHEN and CDR2 SYDVKM.

This chain uses TRBV21-1 with TRBJ2-1. TRBV21-1 is classified as a pseudogene. This CDR3 spans 12 amino acids. The CDR3, as DNA: TGTGCCAGCACGGTGGGGTGGAGTGAGCAGTTCTTC. It translates to CASTVGWSEQFF.

This chain joins TRBV5-4 and TRBJ1-1; D might be TRBD1 (5 bases). Germline V gene lookup returns CDR1 SGHNT and CDR2 YYREEE (reference sequence). CDR3 length: 13 amino acids. Trimming removed 4 bases from V and 1 base from J, with 8 bases in between. The CDR3 nucleotides read TGTGCCAGCAGCCAAACAGGGAACACTGAAGCTTTCTTT. It specifies CASSQTGNTEAFF.

The chain joins TRBV7-9 to TRBJ2-5, with D perhaps matching TRBD1 (6 bases). The ends were cut back, 5 bases at V and 5 bases at J, with 12 bases in the middle. The CDR3 covers 13 residues. Germline V gene data show CDR1 as SEHNR and CDR2 as FQNEAQ (reference sequence). The CDR3 sequence is CASSIGGVETQYF. CDR3 nucleotide sequence: TGTGCCAGCAGCATAGGGGGAGTGGAGACCCAGTACTTC.

This sequence joins TRBV28 and TRBJ2-7; 8 nucleotides agree with TRBD1. The J segment lost 2 bases and the V segment lost 2 bases, leaving 11 bases of the junction unmatched. CDR1 MDHEN and CDR2 SYDVKM come from the germline V gene. The CDR3 runs 17 residues. The CDR3 spells CASSLASRGQGTYEQYF. CDR3 in DNA: TGTGCCAGCAGTTTAGCCTCCCGAGGACAGGGAACCTACGAGCAGTACTTC.

This clone was seen once. One base away lies a much larger clone, so this may be a sequencing read error. This specimen includes other DNA sequences encoding the same CDR3. The rearrangement links TRBV5-1 to TRBJ1-1; D is ambiguous. Germline lookup yields CDR1 SGHRS and CDR2 YFSETQ. V was shortened by 0 bases and J by 1 base, with 4 bases between the two germline ends. CDR3 length: 13 amino acids. The CDR3 spells CASSLEENTEAFF. CDR3 sequence (DNA): TGCGCCAGCAGCTTGGAAGAGAACACTGAAGCTTTCTTT.

The chain couples TRBV10-2 to TRBJ1-2; 8 bases fit TRBD1. V shed 0 bases, J shed 5 bases, and the junction held 8 bases outside the gene matches. Germline assignment: CDR1 WSHSY and CDR2 SAAADI. CDR3 length: 16 amino acids. The CDR3 bases are TGCGCCAGCAGTGAGTCTGTGCGACAGGGGTGGTATGGCTACACCTTC. Its translation is CASSESVRQGWYGYTF.

The genes are TRBV28 and TRBJ1-2; perhaps TRBD1 as D (6 bases). Trimming took 5 bases from V and 5 from J, leaving 15 bases between them. The germline V gene encodes CDR1 MDHEN and CDR2 SYDVKM. The CDR3 loop spans 14 amino acids. In DNA, the CDR3 is TGTGCCAGCAGTGAGGGGGGCGCAGGGTATGGCTACACCTTC. It is translated as CASSEGGAGYGYTF.

V is TRBV4-3 and J is TRBJ2-3; 7 nucleotides line up with TRBD2. CDR1 and CDR2 (germline): LGHNA, YSLEER. There are 16 residues in the CDR3. V was pared by 2 bases and J by 0 bases, with 5 bases of the junction left unmatched. The CDR3 sequence is CASSQTPGLSTDTQYF. As DNA, the CDR3 is TGCGCCAGCAGCCAAACGCCGGGACTAAGCACAGATACGCAGTATTTT.

The chain is built from TRBV14 and TRBJ2-5, with 8 bases lining up with TRBD2. This CDR3 has 16 residues. V gave up 4 bases and J gave up 0 bases; unmatched junction bases: 7. CDR1 SGHDN and CDR2 FVKESK come from the germline V gene. The CDR3 region has the DNA TGTGCCAGCAGCCGCAGCGCGGGGGGTTACCAAGAGACCCAGTACTTC. Translating it yields CASSRSAGGYQETQYF.